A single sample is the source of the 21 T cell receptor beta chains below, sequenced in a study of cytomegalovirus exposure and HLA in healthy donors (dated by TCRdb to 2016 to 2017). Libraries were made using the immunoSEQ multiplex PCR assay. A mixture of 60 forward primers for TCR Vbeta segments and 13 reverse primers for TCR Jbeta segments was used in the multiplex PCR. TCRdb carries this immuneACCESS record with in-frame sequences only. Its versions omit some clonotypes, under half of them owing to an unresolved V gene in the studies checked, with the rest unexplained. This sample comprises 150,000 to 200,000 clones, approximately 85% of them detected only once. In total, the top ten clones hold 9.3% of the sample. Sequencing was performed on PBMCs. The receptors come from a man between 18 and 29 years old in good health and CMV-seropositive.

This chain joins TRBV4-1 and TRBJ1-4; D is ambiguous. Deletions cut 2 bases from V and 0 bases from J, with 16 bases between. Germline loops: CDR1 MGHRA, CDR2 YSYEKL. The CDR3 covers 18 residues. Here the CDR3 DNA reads TGCGCCAGCAGCCAACCTACCGGGTCTAGATCAACTAATGAAAAACTGTTTTTT. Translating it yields CASSQPTGSRSTNEKLFF.

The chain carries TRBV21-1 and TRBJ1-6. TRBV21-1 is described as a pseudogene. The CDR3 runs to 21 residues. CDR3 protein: CASSKEFAIIDRGLGGSPLHF. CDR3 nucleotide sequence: TGTGCCAGCAGCAAAGAATTCGCGATTATAGATCGGGGACTAGGTGGTTCACCCCTCCACTTT.

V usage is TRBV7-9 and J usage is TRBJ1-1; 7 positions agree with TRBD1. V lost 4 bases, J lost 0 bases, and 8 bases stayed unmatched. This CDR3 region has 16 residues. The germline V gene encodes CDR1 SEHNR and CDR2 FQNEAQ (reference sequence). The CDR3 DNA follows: TGTGCCAGCAGCTCCACAGGGGTCCCAATGAACACTGAAGCTTTCTTT. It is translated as CASSSTGVPMNTEAFF.

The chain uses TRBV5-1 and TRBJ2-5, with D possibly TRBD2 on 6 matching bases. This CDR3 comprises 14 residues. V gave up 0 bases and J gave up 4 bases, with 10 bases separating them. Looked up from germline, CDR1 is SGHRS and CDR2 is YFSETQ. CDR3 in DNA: TGCGCCAGCAGCTTGGGTTCCGGGGGAGAGACCCAGTACTTC. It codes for CASSLGSGGETQYF.

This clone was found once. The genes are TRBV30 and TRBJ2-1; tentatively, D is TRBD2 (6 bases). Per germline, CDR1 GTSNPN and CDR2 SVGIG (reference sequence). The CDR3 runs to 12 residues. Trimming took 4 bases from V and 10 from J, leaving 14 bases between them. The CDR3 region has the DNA TGTGCCTGGAAGGGTGGAGGGCACGAGCAGTTCTTC. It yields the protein CAWKGGGHEQFF.

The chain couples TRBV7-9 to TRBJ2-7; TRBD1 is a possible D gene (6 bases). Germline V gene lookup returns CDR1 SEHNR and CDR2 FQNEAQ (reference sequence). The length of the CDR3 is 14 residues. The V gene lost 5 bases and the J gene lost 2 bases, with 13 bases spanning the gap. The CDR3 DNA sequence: TGTGCCAGCAGCACGACAGGTGGCACCTACGAGCAGTACTTC. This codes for CASSTTGGTYEQYF.

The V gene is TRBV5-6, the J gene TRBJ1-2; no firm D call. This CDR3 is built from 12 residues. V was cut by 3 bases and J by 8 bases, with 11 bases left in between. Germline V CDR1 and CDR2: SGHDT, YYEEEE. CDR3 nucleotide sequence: TGTGCCAGCAGCTCCAAGGCGGTGGGCTACACCTTC. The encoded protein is CASSSKAVGYTF.

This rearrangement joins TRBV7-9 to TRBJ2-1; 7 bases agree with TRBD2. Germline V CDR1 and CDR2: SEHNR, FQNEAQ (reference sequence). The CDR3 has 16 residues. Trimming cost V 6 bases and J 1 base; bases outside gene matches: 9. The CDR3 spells CASSLAGTKSYNEQFF. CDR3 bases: TGTGCCAGCAGTCTCGCCGGGACTAAGTCCTACAATGAGCAGTTCTTC.

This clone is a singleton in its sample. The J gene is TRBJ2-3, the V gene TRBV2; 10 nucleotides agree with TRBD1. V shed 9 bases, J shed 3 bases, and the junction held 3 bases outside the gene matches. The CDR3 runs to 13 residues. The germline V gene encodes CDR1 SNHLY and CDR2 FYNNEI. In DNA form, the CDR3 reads TGTGCCAGAAGGACAGGGGGAACAGATACGCAGTATTTT. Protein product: CARRTGGTDTQYF.

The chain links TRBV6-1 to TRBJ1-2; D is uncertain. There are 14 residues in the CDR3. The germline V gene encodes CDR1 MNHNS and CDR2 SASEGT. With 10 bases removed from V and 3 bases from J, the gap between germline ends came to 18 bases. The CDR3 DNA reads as TGTGCCACCACCAAGCCGAATCTTGACTATGGCTACACCTTC. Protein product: CATTKPNLDYGYTF.

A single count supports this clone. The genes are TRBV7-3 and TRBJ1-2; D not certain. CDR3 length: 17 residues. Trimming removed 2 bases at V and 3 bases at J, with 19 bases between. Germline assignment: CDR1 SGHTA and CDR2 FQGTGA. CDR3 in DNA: TGTGCCAGCAGCTTATCACCAGGAGGGCCGCTGGACTATGGCTACACCTTC. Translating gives CASSLSPGGPLDYGYTF.

As DNA, the CDR3 is TGCAGCGTGCGATCGGGACATGGTTCGAGCCGAGAAGCTTTCTTT. Protein: CSVRSGHGSSREAFF. This sequence joins TRBV29-1 and TRBJ1-1, with a weak D call TRBD1 (6 bases). Germline CDR1 and CDR2: SQVTM and ANQGSEA. There are 15 residues in the CDR3. The V and J ends lost 6 bases and 8 bases respectively, with 25 bases between them.

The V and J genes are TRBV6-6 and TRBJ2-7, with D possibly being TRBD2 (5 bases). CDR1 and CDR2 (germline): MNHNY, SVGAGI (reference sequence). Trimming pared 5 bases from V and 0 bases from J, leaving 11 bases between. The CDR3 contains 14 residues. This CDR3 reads CASSAGVLSYEQYF. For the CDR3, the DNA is TGTGCCAGCAGTGCCGGGGTACTCTCCTACGAGCAGTACTTC.

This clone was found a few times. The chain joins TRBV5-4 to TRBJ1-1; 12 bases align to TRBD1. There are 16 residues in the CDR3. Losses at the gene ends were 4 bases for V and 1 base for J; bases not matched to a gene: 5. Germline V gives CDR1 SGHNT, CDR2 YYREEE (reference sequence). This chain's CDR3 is CASSRGQGAGNTEAFF. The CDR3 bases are TGTGCCAGCAGCAGGGGACAGGGGGCCGGGAACACTGAAGCTTTCTTT.

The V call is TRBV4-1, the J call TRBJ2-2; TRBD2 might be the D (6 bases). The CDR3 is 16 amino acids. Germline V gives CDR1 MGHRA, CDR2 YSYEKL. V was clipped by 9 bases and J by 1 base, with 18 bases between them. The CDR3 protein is CASESKAGKNTGELFF. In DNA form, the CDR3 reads TGCGCCAGTGAATCGAAGGCGGGGAAGAACACCGGGGAGCTGTTTTTT.

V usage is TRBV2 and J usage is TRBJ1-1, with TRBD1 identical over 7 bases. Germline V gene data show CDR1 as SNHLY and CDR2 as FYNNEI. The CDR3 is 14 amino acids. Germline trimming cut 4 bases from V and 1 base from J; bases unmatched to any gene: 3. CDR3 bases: TGTGCCAGCAGTGGACAGGGTTGGAACACTGAAGCTTTCTTT. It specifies CASSGQGWNTEAFF.

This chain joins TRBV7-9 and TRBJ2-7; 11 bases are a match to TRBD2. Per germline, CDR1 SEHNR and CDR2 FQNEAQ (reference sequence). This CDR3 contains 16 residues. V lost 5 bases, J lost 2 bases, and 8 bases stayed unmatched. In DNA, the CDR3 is TGTGCCAGCAGCCCCCTAGCGGGGGGCACCACCTACGAGCAGTACTTC. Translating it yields CASSPLAGGTTYEQYF.

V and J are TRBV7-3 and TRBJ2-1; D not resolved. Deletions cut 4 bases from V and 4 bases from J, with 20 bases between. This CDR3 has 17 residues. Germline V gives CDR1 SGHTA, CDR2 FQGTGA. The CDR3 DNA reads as TGTGCCAGCAGCTCATATAGATCCGATCGAACGTACAATGAGCAGTTCTTC. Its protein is CASSSYRSDRTYNEQFF.

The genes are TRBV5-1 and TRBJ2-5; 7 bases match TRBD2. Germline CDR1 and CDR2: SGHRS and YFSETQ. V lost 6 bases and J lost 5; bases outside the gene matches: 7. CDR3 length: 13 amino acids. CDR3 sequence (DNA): TGCGCCAGCACCTATGACGGGGGGGAGACCCAGTACTTC. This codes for CASTYDGGETQYF.

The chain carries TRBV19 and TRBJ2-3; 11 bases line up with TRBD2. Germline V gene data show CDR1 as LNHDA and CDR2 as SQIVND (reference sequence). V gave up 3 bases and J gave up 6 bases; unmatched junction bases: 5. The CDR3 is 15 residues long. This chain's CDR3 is CASSMYLAGGDTQYF. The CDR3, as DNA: TGTGCCAGTAGTATGTACCTAGCGGGGGGTGATACGCAGTATTTT.

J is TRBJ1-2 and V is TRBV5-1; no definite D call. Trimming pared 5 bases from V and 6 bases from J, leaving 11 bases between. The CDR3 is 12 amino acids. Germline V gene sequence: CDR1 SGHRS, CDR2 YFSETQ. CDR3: CASSTGRDGYTF. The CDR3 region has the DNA TGCGCCAGCAGTACTGGGCGGGATGGCTACACCTTC.